A selection of T cell receptor beta chains follows, all from one sample in a study of Ad26.COV2.S vaccination and SARS-CoV-2 variants. Using immunoSEQ multiplex PCR, the repertoire was profiled, and TCRdb retains in-frame clones only, with some absent. The data contain about 680,000 clones, 89% of them singletons. The specimen comprised peripheral blood, sampled in a trial of Ad26.COV2.S vaccine versus placebo. All receptors come from a person aged 18 to 59 who received the Ad26.COV2.S COVID-19 vaccine or a placebo. Each CDR3 is given with its conserved first and last residue. D genes are given only for firm matches. Not every row has a clone size; where given, it reads once, few, many or a size class.

d_call	v_call	clone_size	cdr3_length	j_call	cdr3_aa	cdr3_nt
-	TRBV19	few	14	TRBJ2-7	CASSITGLSYEQYF	TGTGCCAGTAGTATTACGGGACTCTCCTACGAGCAGTACTTC
TRBD1	TRBV18	-	17	TRBJ2-5	CASSRPGTGIRLETQYF	TGTGCCAGCTCACGACCCGGGACAGGGATCCGCCTAGAGACCCAGTACTTC
-	TRBV4-3	once	15	TRBJ2-5	CASSLWVGVQETQYF	TGCGCCAGCAGCCTCTGGGTTGGAGTCCAAGAGACCCAGTACTTC
-	TRBV27	-	15	TRBJ2-5	CASSLGNRDRETQYF	TGTGCCAGCAGTTTAGGTAACCGGGATAGAGAGACCCAGTACTTC
TRBD1	TRBV5-6	-	13	TRBJ1-2	CASSSTGGYGYTF	TGTGCCAGCAGCTCCACAGGGGGCTATGGCTACACCTTC
-	TRBV4-3	few	13	TRBJ2-3	CASSPSPTDTQYF	TGCGCCAGCAGCCCGTCCCCCACAGATACGCAGTATTTT
-	TRBV15	-	15	TRBJ2-5	CATSRGAGQQETQYF	TGTGCCACCAGCAGAGGGGCGGGACAGCAAGAGACCCAGTACTTC
-	TRBV2	-	13	TRBJ1-2	CASDRTELYGYTF	TGTGCCAGCGATAGGACAGAGCTCTATGGCTACACCTTC
-	TRBV10-3	-	13	TRBJ1-1	CAISPGENTEAFF	TGTGCCATCAGCCCAGGAGAGAACACTGAAGCTTTCTTT
-	TRBV2	-	14	TRBJ2-5	CASSARGRGETQYF	TGTGCCAGCAGCGCCCGGGGGAGGGGGGAGACCCAGTACTTC
TRBD1	TRBV30	-	15	TRBJ1-4	CAWSVPDRGAEKLFF	TGTGCCTGGAGTGTACCGGACAGGGGCGCTGAAAAACTGTTTTTT
-	TRBV5-1	few	14	TRBJ1-2	CASRDQQGHYGYTF	TGCGCCAGCCGCGATCAGCAGGGGCACTATGGCTACACCTTC
TRBD2	TRBV5-1	-	17	TRBJ2-3	CASSTPTSGTSTDTQYF	TGCGCCAGCAGCACACCGACTAGCGGAACTAGCACAGATACGCAGTATTTT
-	TRBV4-2	-	14	TRBJ2-1	CASSLYWSQNEQFF	TGTGCCAGCAGCCTATACTGGAGCCAAAATGAGCAGTTCTTC
TRBD1	TRBV9	-	15	TRBJ2-3	CASSVGQGNTDTQYF	TGTGCCAGCAGCGTAGGACAGGGGAACACAGATACGCAGTATTTT
-	TRBV18	-	16	TRBJ1-6	CASSPSVGSYNSPLHF	TGTGCCAGCTCACCATCCGTTGGCTCCTATAATTCACCCCTCCACTTT
TRBD1	TRBV30	-	17	TRBJ1-2	CAWSVHGTGDRRGGYTF	TGTGCCTGGAGTGTGCACGGGACAGGGGACCGACGGGGCGGCTACACCTTC
-	TRBV30	-	11	TRBJ1-2	CAWSLRQQQSF	TGTGCCTGGAGTCTAAGACAGCAGCAGAGCTTC
TRBD1	TRBV4-1	-	15	TRBJ1-5	CASSLQDRENQPQHF	TGCGCCAGCAGCCTCCAAGACAGGGAGAATCAGCCCCAGCATTTT
-	TRBV30	-	12	TRBJ2-1	CAWSGSATLQFF	TGTGCCTGGAGTGGGAGCGCTACCCTCCAGTTCTTC
TRBD1	TRBV19	-	16	TRBJ1-1	CASRTQQGASYTEAFF	TGTGCCAGTAGAACTCAACAGGGGGCCTCATACACTGAAGCTTTCTTT
-	TRBV15	-	17	TRBJ1-6	CATSRFGQSSYNSPLHF	TGTGCCACCAGCAGGTTCGGACAGAGCTCCTATAATTCACCCCTCCACTTT
-	TRBV19	-	13	TRBJ1-2	CASSSGRAYGYTF	TGTGCCAGTAGTTCTGGCAGGGCCTATGGCTACACCTTC
-	TRBV29-1	once	13	TRBJ1-1	CSVEGLSRTEAFF	TGCAGCGTTGAGGGTTTAAGTCGGACTGAAGCTTTCTTT
TRBD2	TRBV5-4	-	15	TRBJ2-7	CASSPPSGPFYEQYF	TGTGCCAGCAGCCCCCCTAGCGGGCCTTTCTACGAGCAGTACTTC
-	TRBV4-3	-	14	TRBJ1-1	CASSPGTYNTEAFF	TGCGCCAGCAGCCCCGGGACGTACAACACTGAAGCTTTCTTT
-	TRBV3-1/TRBV3-2	-	14	TRBJ2-7	CASSQDPRVYEQYF	TGTGCCAGCAGCCAAGATCCCCGGGTCTACGAGCAGTACTTC
TRBD2	TRBV9	once	15	TRBJ2-5	CASSGGGTTEETQYF	TGTGCCAGCAGCGGGGGAGGGACGACGGAAGAGACCCAGTACTTC
-	TRBV10-3	-	14	TRBJ2-5	CAISERSYQETQYF	TGTGCCATCAGTGAGCGAAGTTACCAAGAGACCCAGTACTTC
TRBD1	TRBV7-9	-	14	TRBJ1-5	CASSPGTGNQPQHF	TGTGCCAGCAGCCCCGGGACAGGAAATCAGCCCCAGCATTTT
-	TRBV5-1	-	13	TRBJ2-5	CASSFGSRETQYF	TGCGCCAGCAGCTTCGGATCCAGGGAGACCCAGTACTTC
-	TRBV6-5	-	14	TRBJ2-2	CASLDTLNTGELFF	TGTGCCAGCCTGGACACCTTGAACACCGGGGAGCTGTTTTTT
-	TRBV10-2	-	15	TRBJ2-1	CASSPAGGSYNEQFF	TGCGCCAGCAGCCCAGCCGGAGGGTCCTACAATGAGCAGTTCTTC
-	TRBV25-1	-	16	TRBJ2-2	CAIYYMGEWYTGELFF	TGTGCCATCTATTATATGGGGGAGTGGTACACCGGGGAGCTGTTTTTT
-	TRBV7-9	-	13	TRBJ1-1	CASRVDRNTEAFF	TGTGCCAGCAGAGTTGACAGAAACACTGAAGCTTTCTTT
-	TRBV5-1	-	13	TRBJ2-7	CASRIRDNYEQYF	TGCGCCAGCAGGATCAGGGACAACTACGAGCAGTACTTC
-	TRBV3-1/TRBV3-2	-	15	TRBJ2-1	CASSQGLSTYNEQFF	TGTGCCAGCAGCCAAGGCCTAAGCACCTACAATGAGCAGTTCTTC
TRBD1	TRBV25-1	-	14	TRBJ2-5	CASSKTGGSETQYF	TGTGCCAGCAGTAAGACAGGGGGATCAGAGACCCAGTACTTC